This TCR beta chain emerged from a study of cytomegalovirus exposure and HLA in healthy donors. For the study at large: An early data release held approximately 80 million unique TCRs from HLA-typed donors.

At collection, donors were nominally healthy, but unrecorded immune exposures were probable. V dropped 6 bases and J dropped 4 bases, with 15 bases sitting between them. The CDR3 has 14 residues. The germline V gene has CDR1 MNHEY and CDR2 SVGAGI. The PCR was carried out with 60 Vbeta primers and 13 Jbeta primers. Sequenced by immunoSEQ multiplex PCR; TCRdb stores in-frame clones only, minus some. The data contain about 210,000 clones, 82% of them singletons. This chain joins TRBV6-5 and TRBJ1-2; D is possibly TRBD1 (6 bases). The clonotype comes from a man aged 40-49 years in good health and CMV-seropositive. The specimen was PBMCs. CDR3 sequence (DNA): TGTGCCAGCAGCAAGTACAGGGAGACCTATGGCTACACCTTC. Protein sequence: CASSKYRETYGYTF.